The T cell receptor (beta chain) described here comes from a study of T cell responses to AZD1222 COVID-19 vaccine (dated by TCRdb to the early 2020s). Study-level background: TCR sequencing was performed for 230 to 250 trial participants, of whom around 200 were given two doses of AZD1222 and roughly 25 were given two doses of MenACWY control vaccine. Trial participants were enrolled by age into subgroups of 18-55, 56-69 and 70-plus years, and 148, 28 and 57 TCR-sequenced participants, respectively, were included in these subgroups.

Points the paper makes about the study in general: In the small 56-69-year group, the increase in depth fell short of significance, most likely because of low power. Most participants were white British and females outnumbered males, and the authors suggested that clonal diversity may have been underestimated. Reportedly, close to half of the unique spike-specific TCRs recognized epitopes lying outside the regions that are mutated in the B.1.351 and B.1.1.7 variants. CD4 TCRs associated with the vaccine covered the entire spike protein, and the dominant responses were in regions 160-218 and 743-854. Because no day 14 peak-response samples were available, repertoires were characterized only after the peak T cell response. Conclusions about previously exposed vaccinees are limited because only 5 or 6 AZD1222 recipients were SARS-CoV-2 seropositive at baseline. After two AZD1222 doses, spike-specific TCR breadth and depth were significantly higher than at day 0 and than in MenACWY recipients.

The meaning of the sample's time point label: about 28 days (+/-7) after the second vaccine dose. Because spike-specific TCR depth and breadth did not differ between the two schedules, AZD1222 recipients who got a second dose at roughly 4 weeks were pooled with those who got a second dose at roughly 12 weeks. Vaccinee samples came from UK trials COV001 and COV002, including a single-blind randomized controlled phase 2/3 trial of AZD1222 (ChAdOx1 nCoV-19) in healthy adults. Trial participant PBMC samples were collected at day 0 and day 28 after the second dose for TCRbeta chain sequencing. The germline V gene yields MDHEN for CDR1 and SYDVKM for CDR2. From the cysteine up to the phenylalanine, the CDR3 has a length of 16 residues. The retained sequence is limited to the CDR3, 48 bases, with the frame set at the first base. The V and J ends are trimmed by 7 bases and 5 bases, leaving 20 bases between them.

Points on this clone: The clone's antigen remains unknown. Per-base qualities were not stored, and no clone one base away is much larger.

The CDR3 regions of human TCRbeta chains were analyzed by immunosequencing. On the authors' methods: TCRs in the repertoires were compared against a reference library of SARS-CoV-2-specific TCRs that had been generated with the MIRA antigen-specificity platform. Breadth was defined as the fraction of unique TCRs that were SARS-CoV-2-associated, and depth was defined as the fraction of total T cells that were SARS-CoV-2-associated. Using the MIRA data, each spike-specific TCR was mapped to the spike region that the TCR reacts to and placed in a CD4 or CD8 class. Log10-transformed breadth and depth values were compared by one-way ANOVA with Sidak's multiple comparisons tests. TCRdb stores this immuneACCESS table with in-frame sequences only. Part of the clones is absent; in the studies checked, under half of the shortfall reflects unresolved V genes, and no reason is known for the rest. V, J and clone size derive from that table, while D and trimming were established from the DNA sequence. The sample profile shows 150,000 to 200,000 clones; roughly 88% of them were found once. Under 14% of the sample lies in the top ten.

The V gene is TRBV28 and the J gene is TRBJ1-4; TRBD1 is a weak D gene call, 6 bases matching. The sequencing here drew on peripheral blood, taken 28 days after the second AZD1222 dose. This TCR came from an adult who received the AZD1222 COVID-19 vaccine. The nucleotide sequence is TGTGCCAGCATCCAATCCGGGGGGCAGGGGAATGAAAAACTGTTTTTT. Its protein reads: CASIQSGGQGNEKLFF. The full variable domain, completed from the reference TRBV28 and TRBJ1-4 proteins outside the CDR3, reads DVKVTQSSRYLVKRTGEKVFLECVQDMDHENMFWYRQDPGLGLRLIYFSYDVKMKEKGDIPEGYSVSREKKERFSLILESASTNQTSMYLCASIQSGGQGNEKLFFGSGTQLSVL.